This T cell receptor beta chain was sequenced for a study of identical twins. It was template switching that added a universal primer site, and there were unique molecular identifiers on the cDNA. TCRdb called the 5' RACE reads again in MiXCR, with one record for every CDR3 protein. The profile shows roughly 470,000 distinct CDR3 sequences, around 15% of them singletons. Only a few counts were recorded for this clonotype. These same data were also listed under a study on yellow fever vaccine responses in identical twins.

This receptor was obtained from a woman aged 18-29 years in good health. The sequenced sample consisted of CD4+ T cells sorted from blood.

The CDR3 bases are TGTGCCAGCAGTTACTCGAGTGCCGCGGTGAGTCGGGGGGAGCAGTACTTC. Amino acids: CASSYSSAAVSRGEQYF. This chain joins TRBV6-5 and TRBJ2-7, with D possibly TRBD2 on 6 matching bases. V was cut by 0 bases and J by 7 bases, with 22 bases left in between. The CDR3 contains 17 residues. The germline gives CDR1 MNHEY, CDR2 SVGAGI.